A selection of T cell receptor beta chains follows, all from one sample in a study of PD-1 blockade in classical Hodgkin lymphoma. TCRdb keeps only in-frame clones here, not all; method: immunoSEQ multiplex PCR. The sample contains 5,500 to 7,500 clones, nearly 55% of which appear only once. The sequences come from CD8+ T cells from blood, collected at baseline. The receptors were gathered from a human donor with classical Hodgkin lymphoma. CDR3s include the opening cysteine and the closing phenylalanine or tryptophan. The D gene is left open where the match is weak. Clone size is stated in some rows and not others, as once, few, many or a class when expanded.

>TRBJ2-7|TRBV16|.|.
TGTGCCAGCAGCCTCCCGCTGGGCTACGAGCAGTACTTC
CASSLPLGYEQYF
>TRBJ2-1|TRBV11-2|.|.
TGTGCCAGCAGCTTTCGCAATATAGGGGATGAGCAGTTCTTC
CASSFRNIGDEQFF
>TRBJ1-1|TRBV13|.|.
TGTGCCAGCAGTAACCAGGGTGGGGGGCCACGAGAAGCTTTCTTT
CASSNQGGGPREAFF
>TRBJ2-5|TRBV28|TRBD2|.
TGTGCCAGCAGTTCAAGGGACTACGACGCTCGGACCCAGTACTTC
CASSSRDYDARTQYF
>TRBJ2-7|TRBV9|TRBD2|few
TGTGCCAGCAGCCCCGTGAGCGGGGCTCCCTACGAGCAGTACTTC
CASSPVSGAPYEQYF
>TRBJ2-1|TRBV19|.|.
TGTGCCAGTAGTTGGAAGAGCTCCTACAATGAGCAGTTCTTC
CASSWKSSYNEQFF
>TRBJ1-2|TRBV7-9|.|few
TGTGCCAGCAGCTTAGACAGTAACTATGGCTACACCTTC
CASSLDSNYGYTF
>TRBJ2-1|TRBV7-7|TRBD2|.
TGTGCCAGCAGCCCGGGACTAGCGACGGACAATGAGCAGTTCTTC
CASSPGLATDNEQFF
>TRBJ2-5|TRBV19|.|.
TGTGCCAGTAGCCTTGCGGCAGGGTTTCGGACCCAGTACTTC
CASSLAAGFRTQYF
>TRBJ1-2|TRBV19|.|.
TGTGCCAGTAGCCCCCGCCCGGCTATGATGGGCTACACCTTC
CASSPRPAMMGYTF
>TRBJ1-1|TRBV28|TRBD1|medium-sized
TGTGCCAGCAGACCTGGACAGGGGAACACTGAAGCTTTCTTT
CASRPGQGNTEAFF
>TRBJ2-1|TRBV19|TRBD2|few
TGTGCCAGTAGTATAGATGATCTAGCGGGAGTTGGGAATGAGCAGTTCTTC
CASSIDDLAGVGNEQFF
>TRBJ2-5|TRBV7-8|TRBD2|.
TGTGCCAGCAGCCTGACTAGCGGTGACCAAGAGACCCAGTACTTC
CASSLTSGDQETQYF
>TRBJ2-7|TRBV7-2|.|.
TGTGCCAGCAGCTGGGATGAATACGAGCAGTACTTC
CASSWDEYEQYF
>TRBJ2-1|TRBV7-9|.|once
TGTGCCAGCAGCTTAAGACAGCGCGACGGGGCAACCTACAATGAGCAGTTCTTC
CASSLRQRDGATYNEQFF
>TRBJ1-5|TRBV5-5|.|.
TGTGCCAGCAGCCCATCCCCCTGGGGCGGTAATCAGCCCCAGCATTTT
CASSPSPWGGNQPQHF
>TRBJ1-2|TRBV19|.|few
TGTGCCAGTATGAAGGGAGAATTCTATGGCTACACCTTC
CASMKGEFYGYTF
>TRBJ1-6|TRBV6-1|TRBD1|.
TGTGCCAGCAGTGATTTGACAGGGGGGGGTTCACCCCTCCACTTT
CASSDLTGGGSPLHF
>TRBJ2-2|TRBV5-1|TRBD1|.
TGCGCCAGCAGCTTGAAAGGGGGCGAGAACACCGGGGAGCTGTTTTTT
CASSLKGGENTGELFF
>TRBJ2-7|TRBV10-1|.|.
TGCGCCAGCAGTGAGGGAAGGGGTTACGAGCAGTACTTC
CASSEGRGYEQYF
>TRBJ2-7|TRBV2|TRBD1|large
TGTGCCAGCAGGGCCGGGACAGGGGACCGCGAGCAGTACTTC
CASRAGTGDREQYF
>TRBJ2-3|TRBV6-4|.|.
TGTGCCAGCAGTGACTCGGCCCCAGATACGCAGTATTTT
CASSDSAPDTQYF
>TRBJ1-1|TRBV13|.|.
TGTGCCAGCAGCTCACAGTTGGTAACTGAAGCTTTCTTT
CASSSQLVTEAFF
>TRBJ2-7|TRBV19|.|.
TGTGCCAGTAGTATGGGGGAGCGCTACGAGCAGTACTTC
CASSMGERYEQYF
>TRBJ2-6|TRBV5-4|.|.
TGTGCCAGCAGCAACCGGGACTCAAGCTCTGGGGCCAACGTCCTGACTTTC
CASSNRDSSSGANVLTF
>TRBJ2-7|TRBV7-8|TRBD1|.
TGTGCCAGCAGCCCTGGGACAGGGGAAAATTCCTACGAGCAGTACTTC
CASSPGTGENSYEQYF
>TRBJ2-1|TRBV2|.|few
TGTGCCAGCATTGCAGGGATGAATGAGCAGTTCTTC
CASIAGMNEQFF
>TRBJ2-2|TRBV11-2|.|large
TGTGCCAGCAGCGTCAGAACCGGGGAGCTGTTTTTT
CASSVRTGELFF
>TRBJ2-7|TRBV7-2|.|.
TGTGCCAGCAGCCCTTCCGGGACTTTCTCCTACGAGCAGTACTTC
CASSPSGTFSYEQYF
>TRBJ1-3|TRBV7-9|.|few
TGTGCCAGCAGCTTAGGGGTTCTCCTGGCGAATGGAAACACCATATATTTT
CASSLGVLLANGNTIYF
>TRBJ2-1|TRBV7-8|.|.
TGTGCCAGCAGCTTATCGGGACAAGTTGTTTACAATGAGCAGTTCTTC
CASSLSGQVVYNEQFF
>TRBJ2-7|TRBV2|.|.
TGTGCCAGCAGCCCCGACAGTTCCTACGAGCAGTACTTC
CASSPDSSYEQYF